Described below is a single T cell receptor (beta chain) sequence and its context. Its antigen remains undetermined. The record has no base qualities; no much larger clone is one base away. The cohort consisted of hundreds of healthy bone marrow donors. At the time of sampling, every cohort member was nominally healthy, though immune exposures that went unrecorded were likely present. The donor was CMV seronegative and was included in the group of several hundred seronegative cohort members. Each donor provided a peripheral blood sample, and peripheral blood mononuclear cells were used for TCR beta sequencing. The Qiagen DNeasy Blood Extraction Kit was used to extract genomic DNA from the blood cell samples. Trimming accounts for 0 bases at V and 4 bases at J, while the number of junction bases matched to no gene is 6. The CDR3 sequence holds 16 residues, the cysteine and phenylalanine included. CDR3 DNA only is kept here, 48 bases in frame from base 1. Sequences SGHTA (CDR1) and FQGTGA (CDR2) are obtained from the germline V gene.

The data were obtained in a study of cytomegalovirus exposure and HLA in healthy donors (dated by TCRdb to about 2017). Background on the whole study: In an earlier analysis of approximately 500 of the donors, about 270 Gb of sequence data and approximately 120 million unique TCR beta sequences from roughly 200 million T cells were reported. An early release that covered more than 550 HLA-typed donors contained approximately 300 gigabases of sequencing data and 70 million to 100 million unique TCR sequences. The genetic ancestry cluster associated with self-reported Caucasian donors included around 76% of the 350 to 500 genotyped donors. The study was designed to test whether signatures of past pathogen exposure could be identified by cataloging public T cell receptors. Using immunosequencing, the study profiled T cell repertoires from about 610 subjects and related those repertoires to cytomegalovirus serostatus. In addition to the first cohort of approximately 670 subjects, a separate validation cohort of some 120 different subjects was used. High-throughput TCR immunosequencing, statistical association of individual TCRs with disease status, and machine learning were combined to predict cytomegalovirus infection status. A later analysis re-analyzed previously published TCR beta repertoires from 666 donors and added high-resolution HLA genotyping to study TCR occurrence patterns. Rather than using new phenotypic data, the later analysis identified candidate immune exposures from TCR beta sequences and from how often those sequences occurred across donors. In an earlier analysis of 587 of the donors, high-throughput TCR beta sequencing was used to judge whether each TCR beta V gene segment behaved as functional or pseudogenic. Donor age, sex, ethnicity and CMV serostatus were compiled together with the repertoire data. In a later genetic analysis, genome-wide SNP genotypes for about three fifths of the 666 donors were used, and that subset was treated as a discovery cohort. All discovery cohort repertoires had been generated on a single sequencing platform. HLA typing covered class I and class II loci at four-digit resolution. Typing coverage differed by locus: A, B, C, DRB1 and DQB1 were typed in roughly 620-630 donors, DQA1 in approximately 520, DPA1 in some 570, and DPB1 in around 440. Because of strong linkage in the cohort, a handful of DR-DQ haplotypes were treated as single units for association and clustering. Among about 370 genotyped donors of the cohort, an average of approximately 200,000 unique TCR beta nucleotide sequences was sequenced per donor, of which 15% to 20% were non-productive. The paper as a whole reports these results and caveats: Some IMGT-functional V segments, including TRBV6-2 and TRBV6-3, could not be told apart with the 87-base-pair reads, so those segments were excluded. A later analysis reported that several top co-occurrence clusters appeared linked to parvovirus B19, influenza, CMV and Epstein-Barr virus. Correlated functional status among segregating V segments might reflect linkage disequilibrium, but an unknown experimental factor could not be ruled out. In a later analysis, the rate of TCR association differed among HLA loci, with DRB1 alleles having the most associated TCRs and HLA-C alleles having the fewest. Because counts were too low, roughly 18 rarely observed V segments, including chromosome 9 orphons, were left out of the earlier analysis of over 550 of the donors. The sequencing pipeline was judged likely to have produced a cluster of highly shared sequence variants as a technical artifact. The authors suggested that the approach could potentially be generalized to other disease states and immunological phenotypes. A further reported finding was that TCR beta sequences accurately predicted the HLA-A and HLA-B alleles for most subjects in the first cohort. In an earlier analysis of some 500 of the donors, most TCR beta V segments appeared in productive rearrangements about 90% or about 30% of the time, broadly matching IMGT annotations. Only TCR beta chains were sequenced in this cohort, and the absence of alpha or paired-chain data limited detectable features. For the cohort, immune exposure information was limited to CMV serostatus. According to a later analysis, most CMV-associated TCR beta chains appeared to be HLA-restricted, and the HLA associations seemed to be driven largely by CMV exposure. In a later genetic analysis, a missense DCLRE1C variant was associated with V-gene and J-gene trimming of TCR beta chains, and the association was replicated in an independent cohort. Most TCR sequences were observed very rarely across donors, whereas some public TCRs were present in many individuals. In the study, 164 TCR beta chains were listed as associated with cytomegalovirus. Compared with equally common non-associated chains, HLA-associated TCR beta chains in a later analysis were more clonally expanded and had lower generation probabilities. HLA typing was unavailable for some donors at each locus, so association tests used only the typed subset. Compared with the roughly 700-donor mean, donors in an Asian-associated ancestry cluster had fewer N-insertions in productive TCRs, according to a later genetic analysis. Strong co-occurrence of HLA alleles, especially DR and DQ, made assigning TCR associations to individual alleles difficult. Specific HLA alleles were associated with some 15,000 TCR beta sequences at a false discovery rate of 0.05 in a later analysis. Roughly uniform sequencing depth across donors was assumed in presence/absence analyses, although this assumption may not hold. The classifier was reported to diagnose cytomegalovirus status with high specificity and sensitivity in both the original cohort and the validation cohort. In vitro tests confirmed that a few of the cytomegalovirus-associated TCR beta chains recognize cytomegalovirus antigens.

Receptors were amplified or captured by the immunoSEQ multiplex PCR assay. The multiplex PCR relied on a mix of 60 forward primers for TCR Vbeta segments and 13 reverse primers for TCR Jbeta segments. A multiplex PCR assay on genomic DNA amplified the CDR3 region of rearranged TCR beta genes. Amplified TCR beta libraries were sequenced as 87-base-pair reads on the Illumina HiSeq System. The authors processed their data as follows. A later analysis tallied around 87 million unique TCR beta chains across the 666 repertoires, and about 12 million of those chains were shared by two or more donors. Raw reads were error-corrected and collapsed into unique sequences with a nearest-neighbor algorithm that merged closely related sequences to remove PCR and sequencing errors. V, D and J gene segments were assigned by aligning CDR3 sequences to IMGT reference sequences. For a sequence to be retained, a match of at least six nucleotides was required to both a V gene segment and a J gene segment. A rearrangement was called productive if the CDR3 had no stop codons and remained in frame with V and J, and every other rearrangement was called non-productive. CDR3 was defined by IMGT convention, running from the second conserved V-encoded cysteine to the conserved J-encoded phenylalanine. The earlier analysis of fewer than 700 of the donors excluded sequences that lacked an unambiguous match to a single V gene segment. In an earlier analysis of around 590 of the donors, a V segment was called functional when productive rearrangements were above 56.7%, and segregating when the standard deviation between donors exceeded 5%. To diagnose cytomegalovirus status from the catalog of TCR beta chain sequences, a statistical classification framework was built. V and J gene assignment, in a later analysis, came from comparing TCR nucleotide sequences with IMGT/GENE-DB human TR gene sequences. Using the TCRdist pipeline, a later analysis assigned CDR3 sequences along with most-parsimonious VDJ recombination scenarios. In a later analysis, each TCR beta chain was defined by its CDR3 amino acid sequence together with its V-gene family, and reads without a unique V-gene family were excluded. In a later analysis, fewer than 650 highly shared, low-generation-probability nucleotide sequences were removed to address suspected cross-contamination and a sequencing artifact. In a later analysis, a clonal expansion index was calculated for each public chain from normalized within-repertoire ranks of inferred template counts. In a later analysis, generation probabilities were computed with a VDJ recombination model fitted to out-of-frame rearrangements, and the resulting probabilities were checked against IGoR. In a later analysis, TCR-TCR, TCR-HLA and TCR-CMV co-occurrence was scored with hypergeometric tests, and a repertoire-size bias correction was applied to TCR pairs. In a later analysis, false discovery rates were estimated by permuting HLA or CMV assignments 20 times. In a later analysis, co-occurring TCRs were grouped with DBSCAN, and TCRdist sequence similarity was added when clustering was performed within HLA-allele-positive subsets. Repertoires with fewer than 30,000 or more than 120,000 public chains, plus five repertoires with anomalous nucleotide sharing, were excluded from co-occurrence clustering. In TCRdb, the immuneACCESS table is reduced to in-frame sequences with V and J assigned. These tables do not hold every clone; where another copy was compared, an unresolved V gene accounts for under half, and the others remain unexplained. The V and J calls and clone size come from that table; D and trimming were worked out from the DNA. In all, the sample holds roughly 290,000 clones, and 70% to 90% of those were seen once. About 2% of the sample is taken by the ten largest.

Input material: PBMCs. The receptor comes from a woman aged 18 to 35 in good health and CMV-seronegative. Recombination joined TRBV7-3 with TRBJ2-5; 9 bases in between match TRBD2. The DNA is as follows: TGTGCCAGCAGCTTAACTAGCGGGGGATTCGGAGAGACCCAGTACTTC. It translates as CASSLTSGGFGETQYF.